A single TCR beta chain is shown here with its context. The sample is drawn from a study of shared clonotypes between healthy human individuals. Germline CDR1 and CDR2: LNHNV and YYDKDF (reference sequence). CDR3 length: 14 residues. Trimming pared 8 bases from V and 0 bases from J, leaving 11 bases between. Sequencing was performed with immunoSEQ multiplex PCR; in TCRdb, only in-frame clones are kept and a portion is missing. The table records under 2,000,000 clones, about 95% of them present only once. CD45RO negativity and positive selection for CCR7 defined naive CD8 cells, a population that excluded terminally differentiated effector memory CD45RA+ cells.

V is TRBV15 and J is TRBJ2-1; D gene uncertain. The receptor was isolated from a man younger than 35 in good health. Input material: naive CD8+ T cells sorted from blood. The CDR3 sequence: CATQRESSYNEQFF. The CDR3 DNA reads TGTGCCACCCAAAGGGAAAGCTCCTACAATGAGCAGTTCTTC.